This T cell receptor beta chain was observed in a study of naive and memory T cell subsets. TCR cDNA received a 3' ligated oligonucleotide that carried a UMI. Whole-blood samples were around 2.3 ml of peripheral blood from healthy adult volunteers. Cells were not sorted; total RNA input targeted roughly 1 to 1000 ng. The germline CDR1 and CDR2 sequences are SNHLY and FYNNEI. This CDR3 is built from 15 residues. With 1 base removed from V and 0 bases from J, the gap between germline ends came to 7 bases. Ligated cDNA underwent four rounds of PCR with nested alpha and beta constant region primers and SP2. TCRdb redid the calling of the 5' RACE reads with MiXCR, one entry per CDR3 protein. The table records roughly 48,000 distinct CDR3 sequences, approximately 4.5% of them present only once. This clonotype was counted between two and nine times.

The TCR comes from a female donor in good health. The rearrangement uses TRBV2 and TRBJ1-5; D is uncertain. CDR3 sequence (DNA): TGTGCCAGCAGTGAAGGACGGCATAGCAATCAGCCCCAGCATTTT. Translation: CASSEGRHSNQPQHF.